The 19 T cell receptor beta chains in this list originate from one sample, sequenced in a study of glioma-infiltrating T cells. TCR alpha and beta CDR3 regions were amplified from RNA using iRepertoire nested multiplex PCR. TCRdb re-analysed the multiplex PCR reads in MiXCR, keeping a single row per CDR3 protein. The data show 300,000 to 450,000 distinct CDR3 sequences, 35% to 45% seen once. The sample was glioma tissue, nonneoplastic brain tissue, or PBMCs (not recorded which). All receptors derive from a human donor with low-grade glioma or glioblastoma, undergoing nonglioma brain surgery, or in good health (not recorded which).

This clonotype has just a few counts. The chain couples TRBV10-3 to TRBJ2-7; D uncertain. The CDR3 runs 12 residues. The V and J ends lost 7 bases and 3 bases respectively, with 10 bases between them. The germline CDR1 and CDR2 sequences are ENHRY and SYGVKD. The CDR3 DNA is TGTGCCATCAATGACCACGGCTACGAGCAGTACTTC. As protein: CAINDHGYEQYF.

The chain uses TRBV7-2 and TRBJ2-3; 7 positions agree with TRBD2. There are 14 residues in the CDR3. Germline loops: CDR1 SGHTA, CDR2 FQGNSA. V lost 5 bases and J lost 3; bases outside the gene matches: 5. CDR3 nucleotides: TGTGCCAGCAGCATCATGGGGGGGACAGATACGCAGTATTTT. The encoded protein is CASSIMGGTDTQYF.

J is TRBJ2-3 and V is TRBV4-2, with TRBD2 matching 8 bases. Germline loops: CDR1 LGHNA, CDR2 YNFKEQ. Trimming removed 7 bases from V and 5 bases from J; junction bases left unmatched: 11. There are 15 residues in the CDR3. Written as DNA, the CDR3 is TGTGCCAGCACCCTTAGCGGGGCGGGCCTAGATACGCAGTATTTT. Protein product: CASTLSGAGLDTQYF.

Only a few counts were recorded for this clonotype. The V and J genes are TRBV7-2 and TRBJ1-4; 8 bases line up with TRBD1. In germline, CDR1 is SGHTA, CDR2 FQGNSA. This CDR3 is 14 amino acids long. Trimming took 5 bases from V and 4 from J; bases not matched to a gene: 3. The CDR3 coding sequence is TGTGCCAGCAGCACGACAGGGGATAATGAAAAACTGTTTTTT. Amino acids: CASSTTGDNEKLFF.

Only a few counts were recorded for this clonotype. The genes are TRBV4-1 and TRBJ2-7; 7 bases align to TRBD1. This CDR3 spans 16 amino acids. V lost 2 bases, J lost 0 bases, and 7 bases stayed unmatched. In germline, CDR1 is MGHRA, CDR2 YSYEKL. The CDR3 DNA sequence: TGCGCCAGCAGCCAATTACCCAGGGGGAGCTCCTACGAGCAGTACTTC. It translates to CASSQLPRGSSYEQYF.

This CDR3 reads CASSDPRGGLAGYNEQFF. The CDR3 DNA reads as TGTGCCAGCAGCGACCCAAGGGGGGGACTAGCGGGATACAATGAGCAGTTCTTC. This sequence joins TRBV5-4 and TRBJ2-1, with TRBD2 identical over 13 bases. V lost 4 bases to trimming and J lost 4 bases; unmatched junction nucleotides: 11. CDR1 and CDR2 from the germline V gene are SGHNT and YYREEE (reference sequence). There are 18 residues in the CDR3.

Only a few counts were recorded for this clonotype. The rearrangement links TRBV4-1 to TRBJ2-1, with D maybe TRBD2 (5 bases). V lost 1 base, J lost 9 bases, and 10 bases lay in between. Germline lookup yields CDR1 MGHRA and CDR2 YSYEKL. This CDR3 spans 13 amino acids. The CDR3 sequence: CASSQAGFPEQFF. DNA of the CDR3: TGCGCCAGCAGCCAAGCGGGGTTTCCTGAGCAGTTCTTC.

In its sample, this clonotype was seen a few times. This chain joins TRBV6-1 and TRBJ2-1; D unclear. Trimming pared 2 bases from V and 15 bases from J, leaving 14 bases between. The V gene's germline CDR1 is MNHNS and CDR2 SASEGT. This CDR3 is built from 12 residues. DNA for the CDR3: TGTGCCAGCAGTGAATTGGTGACAACGACGTTCTTC. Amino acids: CASSELVTTTFF.

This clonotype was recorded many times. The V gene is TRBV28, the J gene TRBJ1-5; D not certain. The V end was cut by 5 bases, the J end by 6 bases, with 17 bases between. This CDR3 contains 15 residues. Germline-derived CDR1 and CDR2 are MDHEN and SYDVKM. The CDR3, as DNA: TGTGCCAGCAGTCCGTTTTTGGCAGTCTTTCAGCCCCAGCATTTT. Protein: CASSPFLAVFQPQHF.

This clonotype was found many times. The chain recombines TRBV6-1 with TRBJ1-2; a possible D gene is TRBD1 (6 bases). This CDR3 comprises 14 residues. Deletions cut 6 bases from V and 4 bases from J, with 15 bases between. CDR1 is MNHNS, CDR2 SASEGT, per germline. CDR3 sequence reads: CASSLGAPLYGYTF. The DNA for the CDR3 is TGTGCCAGCAGCCTGGGGGCCCCCCTCTATGGCTACACCTTC.

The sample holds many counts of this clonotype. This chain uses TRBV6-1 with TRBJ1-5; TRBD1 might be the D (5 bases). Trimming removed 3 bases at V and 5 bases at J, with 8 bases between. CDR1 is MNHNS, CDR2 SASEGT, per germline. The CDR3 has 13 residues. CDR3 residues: CASSDQGDQPQHF. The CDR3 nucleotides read TGTGCCAGCAGTGACCAGGGCGATCAGCCCCAGCATTTT.

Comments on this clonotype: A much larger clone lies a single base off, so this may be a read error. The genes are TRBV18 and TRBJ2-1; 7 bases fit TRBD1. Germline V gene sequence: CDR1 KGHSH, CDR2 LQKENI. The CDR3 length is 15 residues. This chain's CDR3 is CASSPLTGSYNEKFF. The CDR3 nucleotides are TGTGCCAGCTCACCACTGACAGGGTCCTATAATGAGAAGTTCTTC.

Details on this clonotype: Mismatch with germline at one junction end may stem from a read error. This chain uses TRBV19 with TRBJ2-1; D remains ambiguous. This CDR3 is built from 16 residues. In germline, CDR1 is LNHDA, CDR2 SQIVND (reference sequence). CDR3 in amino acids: CAISTLASSSYNEQFF. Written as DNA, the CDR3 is TGTGCCATTAGTACCTTAGCTTCTAGCTCCTACAATGAGCAGTTCTTC.

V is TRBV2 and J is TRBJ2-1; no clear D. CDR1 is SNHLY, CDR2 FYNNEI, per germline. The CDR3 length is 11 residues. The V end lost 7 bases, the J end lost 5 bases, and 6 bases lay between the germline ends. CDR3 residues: CASTYDNEQFF. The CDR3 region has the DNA TGTGCCAGCACATACGACAATGAGCAGTTCTTC.

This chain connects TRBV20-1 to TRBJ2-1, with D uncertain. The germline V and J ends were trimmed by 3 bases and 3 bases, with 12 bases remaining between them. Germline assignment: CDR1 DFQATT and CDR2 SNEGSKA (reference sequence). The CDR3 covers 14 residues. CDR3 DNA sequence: TGCAGTGCTAGGAGATACTCTCGCTACAATGAGCAGTTCTTC. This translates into CSARRYSRYNEQFF.

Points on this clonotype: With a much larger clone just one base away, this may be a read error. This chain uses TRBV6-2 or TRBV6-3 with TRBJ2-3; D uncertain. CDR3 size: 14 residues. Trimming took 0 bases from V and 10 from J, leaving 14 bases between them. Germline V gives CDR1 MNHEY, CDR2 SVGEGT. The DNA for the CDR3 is TGTGCCAGCAGTTACTCGAACCCCACAAATGCGCAGTATTTT. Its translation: CASSYSNPTNAQYF.

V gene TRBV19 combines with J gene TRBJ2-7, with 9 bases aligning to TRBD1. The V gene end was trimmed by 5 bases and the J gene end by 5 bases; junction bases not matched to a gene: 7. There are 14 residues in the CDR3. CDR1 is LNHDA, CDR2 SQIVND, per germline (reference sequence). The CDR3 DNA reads TGTGCCAGTAGTTGGGGACAGGGAAGTAACGAGCAGTACTTC. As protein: CASSWGQGSNEQYF. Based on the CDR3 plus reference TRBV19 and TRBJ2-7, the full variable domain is DGGITQSPKYLFRKEGQNVTLSCEQNLNHDAMYWYRQDPGQGLRLIYYSQIVNDFQKGDIAEGYSVSREKKESFPLTVTSAQKNPTAFYLCASSWGQGSNEQYFGPGTRLTVT.

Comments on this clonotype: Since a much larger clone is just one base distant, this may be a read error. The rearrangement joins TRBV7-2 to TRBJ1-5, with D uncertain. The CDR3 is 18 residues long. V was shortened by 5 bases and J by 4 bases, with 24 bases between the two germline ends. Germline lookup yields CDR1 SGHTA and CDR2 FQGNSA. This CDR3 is CASSPAPYSRNGNQPQHF. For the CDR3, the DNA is TGTGCCAGCAGCCCAGCGCCCTATAGCCGGAATGGGAATCAGCCCCAGCATTTT.

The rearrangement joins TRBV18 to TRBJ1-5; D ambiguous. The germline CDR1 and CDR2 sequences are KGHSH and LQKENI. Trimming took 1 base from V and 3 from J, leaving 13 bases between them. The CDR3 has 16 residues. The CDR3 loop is CASSPLSGVTNQPQHF. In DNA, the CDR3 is TGTGCCAGCTCACCACTATCTGGTGTAACCAATCAGCCCCAGCATTTT.